These 32 T cell receptor beta chains were all obtained from the same sample, sequenced in a study of shared clonotypes between healthy human individuals. Using immunoSEQ multiplex PCR, the repertoire was profiled, and TCRdb retains in-frame clones only, with some absent. The data hold about 1.5 million clones, with 95% to 99% observed a single time. The specimen sequenced was naive CD4+ T cells sorted from blood. The subset here: CD45RA+ positively selected. The receptors were sampled from a young man in good health.

A remark on this clone: The same CDR3 arises from other DNA sequences in this sample as well. V gene TRBV18 combines with J gene TRBJ2-5; tentative D call: TRBD2 (6 bases). The CDR3 is 14 residues long. Trimming shortened V by 1 base and J by 0 bases, and 6 bases separated the two germline ends. Germline loops: CDR1 KGHSH, CDR2 LQKENI. For the CDR3, the DNA is TGTGCCAGCTCACCACTAGCGGACCAAGAGACCCAGTACTTC. It codes for CASSPLADQETQYF. Based on the CDR3 plus reference TRBV18 and TRBJ2-5, the full variable domain is NAGVMQNPRHLVRRRGQEARLRCSPMKGHSHVYWYRQLPEEGLKFMVYLQKENIIDESGMPKERFSAEFPKEGPSILRIQQVVRGDSAAYFCASSPLADQETQYFGPGTRLLVL.

The CDR3 loop reads CASSPPGVAGDTQYF. CDR3 DNA: TGTGCCAGCAGTCCACCTGGGGTAGCGGGAGATACGCAGTATTTT. The genes are TRBV28 and TRBJ2-3; TRBD2 aligns across 7 bases. Germline assignment: CDR1 MDHEN and CDR2 SYDVKM. The V and J ends lost 5 bases and 5 bases, in that order; junction bases with no gene match: 10. The CDR3 loop spans 15 amino acids.

Remarks on this clone: No conserved phenylalanine or tryptophan ends this CDR3, so it is likely a read error. The DNA is left out, because the CDR3 cannot be placed on it with certainty; the CDR3 is given as TCRdb lists it. V and J are TRBV27 and TRBJ2-7; whether TRBD2, the table's D call, matches the DNA was not checked. The CDR3 is 14 amino acids in total, end residues counted. Germline-derived CDR1 and CDR2 are MNHEY and SMNVEV (reference sequence). The CDR3 spells CASSSVVGGGSLSY.

This chain uses TRBV6-5 with TRBJ2-7; no definite D call. With 0 bases removed from V and 2 bases from J, the gap between germline ends came to 8 bases. CDR1 and CDR2 from the germline V gene are MNHEY and SVGAGI. CDR3 size: 14 residues. CDR3 amino acids: CASSYSAETYEQYF. The DNA for the CDR3 is TGTGCCAGCAGTTACTCAGCCGAGACCTACGAGCAGTACTTC.

This chain connects TRBV5-1 to TRBJ2-3; 9 bases align to TRBD1. This CDR3 has 16 amino acids. The junction had 8 bases not matched to a gene; V was cut back by 4 bases and J by 2 bases. The germline gives CDR1 SGHRS, CDR2 YFSETQ. CDR3 DNA: TGCGCCAGCAGCCGGTCCGGGACAGGGAACACAGATACGCAGTATTTT. This sequence encodes CASSRSGTGNTDTQYF.

The V gene is TRBV5-1, the J gene TRBJ2-5; D remains ambiguous. This CDR3 has 14 amino acids. CDR1 is SGHRS and CDR2 is YFSETQ in the germline V gene. V was trimmed by 4 bases and J by 1 base, leaving 11 bases between them. CDR3 sequence reads: CASSAFRFQETQYF. As DNA, the CDR3 is TGCGCCAGCAGCGCCTTTAGATTCCAAGAGACCCAGTACTTC.

V gene TRBV4-2 combines with J gene TRBJ2-3; 8 bases are a match to TRBD2. Germline assignment: CDR1 LGHNA and CDR2 YNFKEQ. CDR3 size: 19 residues. V gave up 0 bases and J gave up 2 bases; unmatched junction bases: 13. CDR3 in amino acids: CASSQEPDLGLANTDTQYF. CDR3 in DNA: TGTGCCAGCAGCCAAGAGCCGGATCTCGGACTAGCCAACACAGATACGCAGTATTTT.

The chain employs TRBV29-1 and TRBJ2-7; D gene ambiguous. Deletions cut 3 bases from V and 0 bases from J, with 18 bases between. The germline V gene encodes CDR1 SQVTM and CDR2 ANQGSEA. The CDR3 has 16 residues. CDR3 nucleotides: TGCAGCGTTGAGTTCAGGCGCGCGCCACTCTCCTACGAGCAGTACTTC. As protein: CSVEFRRAPLSYEQYF.

This clone was seen only once. V is TRBV28 and J is TRBJ2-7, with D perhaps matching TRBD2 (6 bases). The CDR3 has 13 residues. Trimming took off 4 bases at V and 0 bases at J, with 7 bases between the two ends. Germline V gene lookup returns CDR1 MDHEN and CDR2 SYDVKM. The DNA for the CDR3 is TGTGCCAGCAGTTGGCGGGGCTCCTACGAGCAGTACTTC. It specifies CASSWRGSYEQYF.

The gene calls are TRBV11-2 and TRBJ2-2; D uncertain. There are 14 residues in the CDR3. The V end lost 4 bases, the J end lost 5 bases, and 11 bases lay between the germline ends. From germline, CDR1 is SGHAT and CDR2 FQNNGV. CDR3 nucleotides: TGTGCCAGCAGCTCAGTGAGGCCAACCGGGGAGCTGTTTTTT. Its protein product is CASSSVRPTGELFF.

The chain carries TRBV16 and TRBJ2-5; the match to TRBD2 covers 9 bases. This CDR3 contains 16 residues. From germline, CDR1 is KGHSY and CDR2 FQNENV. After removal of 2 bases from V and 4 bases from J, the junction contained 8 bases not matched to a gene. DNA of the CDR3: TGTGCCAGCAGCCAAGCTCAGTGGCGGGAGGGAGAGACCCAGTACTTC. Translation gives CASSQAQWREGETQYF.

The chain uses TRBV19 and TRBJ2-1; tentatively, D is TRBD1 (6 bases). This CDR3 has 16 residues. Trimming removed 6 bases from V and 7 bases from J, with 22 bases in between. Germline values: CDR1 LNHDA, CDR2 SQIVND (reference sequence). CDR3 nucleotides: TGTGCCAGTAGGTACAGGGAAGAAGGGGCGAGAAATGAGCAGTTCTTC. Translation gives CASRYREEGARNEQFF.

The V gene is TRBV6-5, the J gene TRBJ2-3, with D possibly TRBD2 on 6 matching bases. Trimming removed 0 bases from V and 10 bases from J, with 8 bases in between. Germline V gene lookup returns CDR1 MNHEY and CDR2 SVGAGI. The length of the CDR3 is 12 residues. In DNA form, the CDR3 reads TGTGCCAGCAGTTACTCGACGGGAGCGCAGTATTTT. This sequence encodes CASSYSTGAQYF.

The rearrangement joins TRBV5-4 to TRBJ2-1, with 11 bases that match TRBD2. Trimming took 4 bases from V and 3 from J; bases not matched to a gene: 6. CDR3 length: 16 amino acids. Germline V lookup: CDR1 SGHNT, CDR2 YYREEE (reference sequence). The CDR3 DNA reads TGTGCCAGCAGCCGTAGCGGGAGGGAGGGCTACAATGAGCAGTTCTTC. Protein sequence: CASSRSGREGYNEQFF.

V is TRBV10-2 and J is TRBJ2-5; 14 bases line up with TRBD2. With 10 bases clipped from V and 4 bases from J, the junction kept 11 bases outside the gene matches. CDR3 length: 16 amino acids. Germline CDR1 and CDR2: WSHSY and SAAADI. CDR3 sequence reads: CATGLAGAIRGETQYF. CDR3 DNA: TGCGCCACGGGACTAGCGGGAGCGATTAGAGGAGAGACCCAGTACTTC.

This clone was counted once. The chain employs TRBV28 and TRBJ1-1, with D unresolved. Germline V CDR1 and CDR2: MDHEN, SYDVKM. V lost 9 bases, J lost 7 bases, and 15 bases lay in between. The CDR3 contains 12 residues. CDR3 amino acids: CASYKAGSEAFF. The CDR3 region has the DNA TGTGCCAGTTATAAGGCTGGCAGTGAAGCTTTCTTT. The full variable domain, rest sourced from reference TRBV28 and TRBJ1-1, is DVKVTQSSRYLVKRTGEKVFLECVQDMDHENMFWYRQDPGLGLRLIYFSYDVKMKEKGDIPEGYSVSREKKERFSLILESASTNQTSMYLCASYKAGSEAFFGQGTRLTVV.

V usage is TRBV5-6 and J usage is TRBJ2-1; D is undetermined. CDR3 length: 15 residues. Trimming shortened V by 2 bases and J by 7 bases, and 16 bases separated the two germline ends. Germline V gene lookup returns CDR1 SGHDT and CDR2 YYEEEE. The CDR3 nucleotides read TGTGCCAGCAGCTTTGGGTGGAGAGGTGATAATGAGCAGTTCTTC. Its protein is CASSFGWRGDNEQFF.

This chain uses TRBV6-4 with TRBJ2-7; D not resolved. Germline V gene data show CDR1 as MRHNA and CDR2 as SNTAGT. The CDR3 contains 14 residues. The V end lost 4 bases, the J end lost 2 bases, and 12 bases lay between the germline ends. The CDR3, as DNA: TGTGCCAGCAGTGGACGCGCCGGCCCCTACGAGCAGTACTTC. It is translated as CASSGRAGPYEQYF.

This chain joins TRBV7-3 and TRBJ2-3; D might be TRBD1 (5 bases). Germline CDR1 reads SGHTA; CDR2 reads FQGTGA. The CDR3 extends over 18 amino acids. Between the trimmed V and J ends, which lost 2 bases and 0 bases, there was a span of 18 bases. The CDR3 sequence is CASSLGPPGLTSTDTQYF. The CDR3 region has the DNA TGTGCCAGCAGCTTAGGCCCGCCAGGGCTGACTAGCACAGATACGCAGTATTTT.

This chain's CDR3 is CASSLRGETGELFF. CDR3 bases: TGTGCCAGCAGCTTGAGGGGAGAAACCGGGGAGCTGTTTTTT. V gene TRBV5-6 combines with J gene TRBJ2-2; D could derive from TRBD1 or TRBD2 (5 bases each). The V gene's germline CDR1 is SGHDT and CDR2 YYEEEE. V was clipped by 1 base and J by 5 bases, with 9 bases between them. There are 14 residues in the CDR3.

The rearrangement uses TRBV28 and TRBJ2-5, with D perhaps given as TRBD1 or TRBD2 (5 bases each). Germline loops: CDR1 MDHEN, CDR2 SYDVKM. CDR3 size: 14 residues. With 6 bases removed from V and 2 bases from J, the gap between germline ends came to 13 bases. This chain's CDR3 is CASSLRQRQETQYF. In DNA, the CDR3 is TGTGCCAGCAGCCTGAGACAGCGGCAAGAGACCCAGTACTTC.

A note on this clone: Other DNA sequences within the sample encode an identical CDR3. The chain combines TRBV27 with TRBJ2-5; D remains ambiguous. This CDR3 has 13 amino acids. Germline V gene data show CDR1 as MNHEY and CDR2 as SMNVEV (reference sequence). V gave up 2 bases and J gave up 1 base, with 5 bases separating them. CDR3 DNA: TGTGCCAGCAGTTTAGGGTCCCAAGAGACCCAGTACTTC. It is translated as CASSLGSQETQYF.

This sequence joins TRBV7-2 and TRBJ2-7; the match to TRBD1 covers 10 bases. Germline CDR1 reads SGHTA; CDR2 reads FQGNSA. This CDR3 region has 13 residues. V trimming: 5 bases; J trimming: 6 bases; junction bases outside the gene matches: 4. DNA for the CDR3: TGTGCCAGCAGCCGGGGACAGGGGCTCGAGCAGTACTTC. Protein sequence: CASSRGQGLEQYF.

CDR3 amino acids: CASSRTRIGDSDTQYF. The DNA of the CDR3 is TGCGCCAGCAGCAGGACCCGCATCGGGGATTCAGATACGCAGTATTTT. This sequence joins TRBV5-1 and TRBJ2-3, with D perhaps matching TRBD2 (5 bases). Germline assignment: CDR1 SGHRS and CDR2 YFSETQ. The CDR3 spans 16 residues. Trimming took 4 bases from V and 4 from J, leaving 19 bases between them. Drawing the rest from reference TRBV5-1 and TRBJ2-3, the complete variable domain is KAGVTQTPRYLIKTRGQQVTLSCSPISGHRSVSWYQQTPGQGLQFLFEYFSETQRNKGNFPGRFSGRQFSNSRSEMNVSTLELGDSALYLCASSRTRIGDSDTQYFGPGTRLTVL.

This chain joins TRBV10-3 and TRBJ2-2; 8 nucleotides agree with TRBD2. In germline, CDR1 is ENHRY, CDR2 SYGVKD. With 3 bases clipped from V and 1 base from J, the junction kept 1 base outside the gene matches. There are 15 residues in the CDR3. CDR3 bases: TGTGCCATCAGTGACAGCGGGAGGAACACCGGGGAGCTGTTTTTT. Amino acids: CAISDSGRNTGELFF.

The chain combines TRBV11-2 with TRBJ2-1; D is ambiguous. The CDR3 has 13 amino acids. Germline V gene sequence: CDR1 SGHAT, CDR2 FQNNGV. V was shortened by 2 bases and J by 6 bases, with 8 bases between the two germline ends. The CDR3 spells CASSLQTSNEQFF. The CDR3 bases are TGTGCCAGCAGCTTACAGACTTCCAATGAGCAGTTCTTC. The full variable domain, in which reference TRBV11-2 and TRBJ2-1 provide the parts outside the CDR3, is EAGVAQSPRYKIIEKRQSVAFWCNPISGHATLYWYQQILGQGPKLLIQFQNNGVVDDSQLPKDRFSAERLKGVDSTLKIQPAKLEDSAVYLCASSLQTSNEQFFGPGTRLTVL.

V is TRBV5-1 and J is TRBJ2-7, with a possible D match to TRBD2 (5 bases). V was pared by 4 bases and J by 1 base, with 15 bases between. The germline V gene encodes CDR1 SGHRS and CDR2 YFSETQ. CDR3 length equals 15 residues. The CDR3 sequence is CASSQNRGPSYEQYF. CDR3 coding DNA: TGCGCCAGCAGCCAAAACCGGGGTCCGTCCTACGAGCAGTACTTC. Based on the CDR3 plus reference TRBV5-1 and TRBJ2-7, the full variable domain is KAGVTQTPRYLIKTRGQQVTLSCSPISGHRSVSWYQQTPGQGLQFLFEYFSETQRNKGNFPGRFSGRQFSNSRSEMNVSTLELGDSALYLCASSQNRGPSYEQYFGPGTRLTVT.

CDR3 region: CASSPLDYGYTF. The CDR3 coding sequence is TGTGCCAGCAGCCCGTTGGATTATGGCTACACCTTC. The V call is TRBV7-9, the J call TRBJ1-2; no clear D. V was clipped by 5 bases and J by 5 bases, with 9 bases between them. This CDR3 comprises 12 residues. Germline V gene lookup returns CDR1 SEHNR and CDR2 FQNEAQ (reference sequence).

The chain combines TRBV2 with TRBJ2-1; no definite D call. Germline V CDR1 and CDR2: SNHLY, FYNNEI. This CDR3 is built from 12 residues. Trimming took off 6 bases at V and 10 bases at J, with 13 bases between the two ends. CDR3 region: CASSVTLWEQFF. CDR3 sequence (DNA): TGTGCCAGCAGCGTGACGCTGTGGGAGCAGTTCTTC.

V is TRBV5-1 and J is TRBJ1-4; the D gene is possibly TRBD1 (5 bases). V was shortened by 0 bases and J by 4 bases, with 10 bases between the two germline ends. The CDR3 length is 15 residues. Germline V gene data show CDR1 as SGHRS and CDR2 as YFSETQ. CDR3 DNA: TGCGCCAGCAGCTTGGACCAGGGAGGTAATGAAAAACTGTTTTTT. Residues: CASSLDQGGNEKLFF.

The J gene is TRBJ2-1, the V gene TRBV7-2; tentatively, D is TRBD2 (6 bases). Trimming left V 4 bases short and J 0 bases short, with 10 bases between. The CDR3 covers 15 residues. Per germline, CDR1 SGHTA and CDR2 FQGNSA. This CDR3 is CASSSGSGSYNEQFF. The CDR3 DNA is TGTGCCAGCAGCTCGGGTAGCGGCTCCTACAATGAGCAGTTCTTC.

The J gene is TRBJ2-1, the V gene TRBV2; D may correspond to TRBD1 or TRBD2 (6 bases each). The CDR3 contains 12 residues. The germline CDR1 and CDR2 sequences are SNHLY and FYNNEI. Trimming took off 8 bases at V and 6 bases at J, with 11 bases between the two ends. CDR3 loop: CASGRGANEQFF. As DNA, the CDR3 is TGTGCCAGCGGAAGGGGGGCCAATGAGCAGTTCTTC. Full variable domain (remainder filled in from reference TRBV2 and TRBJ2-1): EPEVTQTPSHQVTQMGQEVILRCVPISNHLYFYWYRQILGQKVEFLVSFYNNEISEKSEIFDDQFSVERPDGSNFTLKIRSTKLEDSAMYFCASGRGANEQFFGPGTRLTVL.